A selection of T cell receptor beta chains follows, all from one sample in a study of blood T cell repertoires in COVID-19. The table came from immunoSEQ multiplex PCR; TCRdb's copy has only in-frame clones and leaves some out. The table has 150,000 to 200,000 clones, 93% seen once. Sequenced material: peripheral blood. These receptors came from a woman aged 60 to 75 with COVID-19, enrolled during active disease. CDR3s include the opening cysteine and the closing phenylalanine or tryptophan. Each record gives: D gene, J gene, clone size, V gene, CDR3 protein, CDR3 DNA. The D gene is left open where the match is weak. Not every row has a clone size; where given, it reads once, few, many or a size class.

NA,TRBJ2-7,NA,TRBV5-1,CASSGGGTGTHEQYF,TGCGCCAGCAGCGGGGGGGGTACAGGGACCCACGAGCAGTACTTC
NA,TRBJ1-6,NA,TRBV27,CASSPGVGGSYNSPLHF,TGTGCCAGCAGTCCGGGCGTCGGGGGCTCCTATAATTCACCCCTCCACTTT
NA,TRBJ2-2,NA,TRBV4-2,CASSPALSGLTGELFF,TGTGCCAGCAGCCCCGCCCTGAGCGGTCTCACCGGGGAGCTGTTTTTT
NA,TRBJ2-1,NA,TRBV18,CASSPRNGQSSYNEQFF,TGTGCCAGCTCACCACGTAACGGACAGAGCTCCTACAATGAGCAGTTCTTC
TRBD1,TRBJ2-7,NA,TRBV4-3,CASSQDKDRGYEQYF,TGCGCCAGCAGCCAAGACAAGGACAGGGGTTACGAGCAGTACTTC
TRBD1,TRBJ1-2,NA,TRBV5-6,CASSLAGQGGGYTF,TGTGCCAGCAGCTTGGCCGGACAGGGTGGGGGCTACACCTTC
TRBD1,TRBJ1-5,NA,TRBV27,CASTLGQGGQPQHF,TGTGCCAGCACCCTGGGACAGGGCGGTCAGCCCCAGCATTTT
NA,TRBJ1-1,NA,TRBV25-1,CASTPLLGGMAFF,TGTGCCAGCACCCCTTTACTCGGGGGGATGGCTTTCTTT
NA,TRBJ1-1,NA,TRBV19,CASSIIGVVAEAFF,TGTGCCAGTAGTATTATCGGGGTGGTTGCTGAAGCTTTCTTT
NA,TRBJ1-6,NA,TRBV18,CASSGLGGTNSPLHF,TGTGCCAGCTCAGGCCTCGGGGGTACGAATTCACCCCTCCACTTT
NA,TRBJ2-2,NA,TRBV19,CASSPDSYTGELFF,TGTGCCAGTAGTCCCGACAGCTACACCGGGGAGCTGTTTTTT
NA,TRBJ1-5,NA,TRBV4-2,CASSQEGGMLNQPQHF,TGTGCCAGCAGCCAAGAAGGAGGGATGCTAAATCAGCCCCAGCATTTT
TRBD1,TRBJ1-2,NA,TRBV7-2,CASIGQALLNYGYTF,TGTGCCAGCATCGGACAGGCGCTCCTTAACTATGGCTACACCTTC
NA,TRBJ1-2,NA,TRBV5-3,CARSETANYGYTF,TGTGCCAGAAGCGAGACAGCTAACTATGGCTACACCTTC
NA,TRBJ1-4,NA,TRBV6-1,CASSERQGSTNEKLFF,TGTGCCAGCAGTGAACGGCAGGGCTCAACTAATGAAAAACTGTTTTTT
TRBD1,TRBJ2-5,NA,TRBV19,CASSTGTGGQETQYF,TGTGCCAGTAGTACTGGGACAGGGGGGCAAGAGACCCAGTACTTC
NA,TRBJ2-7,NA,TRBV2,CASRKGGDYEQYF,TGTGCCAGCAGAAAGGGGGGGGACTACGAGCAGTACTTC
TRBD2,TRBJ2-2,once,TRBV9,CASSVDRGPGLANTGELFF,TGTGCCAGCAGCGTAGATCGGGGTCCGGGACTAGCCAACACCGGGGAGCTGTTTTTT
NA,TRBJ2-5,NA,TRBV5-6,CASRSRLAQETQYF,TGTGCCAGCAGATCTAGGCTAGCCCAAGAGACCCAGTACTTC
NA,TRBJ2-7,once,TRBV7-3,CASSPSGGGHYEQYF,TGTGCCAGCAGCCCCTCTGGCGGGGGACACTACGAGCAGTACTTC
TRBD1,TRBJ2-7,once,TRBV3-1/TRBV3-2,CASSQGLIAGGYEQYF,TGTGCCAGCAGCCAAGGACTTATCGCAGGGGGCTACGAGCAGTACTTC
NA,TRBJ2-5,NA,TRBV5-1,CASSLSASQGLGETQYF,TGCGCCAGCAGCTTGTCGGCCTCGCAGGGTCTAGGGGAGACCCAGTACTTC